This entry is about one T cell receptor beta chain. Only in-frame clones appear in the TCRdb table, and some are missing; sequencing was by immunoSEQ multiplex PCR. The data hold about 140,000 clones, with roughly 84% observed a single time. This entry comes from a study of blood T cell repertoires in COVID-19. Germline V gene lookup returns CDR1 KGHDR and CDR2 SFDVKD. Between the trimmed V and J ends, which lost 8 bases and 7 bases, there was a span of 10 bases. The CDR3 is 12 residues long. The TCR sequence derives from a woman aged 60-75 years with acute or convalescent COVID-19. Sequenced: peripheral blood. The chain couples TRBV24-1 to TRBJ2-2, with a weak D call TRBD1 (6 bases). CDR3 DNA: TGTGCCACCACGACAGGCGTCGGGGAGCTGTTTTTT. This encodes CATTTGVGELFF.